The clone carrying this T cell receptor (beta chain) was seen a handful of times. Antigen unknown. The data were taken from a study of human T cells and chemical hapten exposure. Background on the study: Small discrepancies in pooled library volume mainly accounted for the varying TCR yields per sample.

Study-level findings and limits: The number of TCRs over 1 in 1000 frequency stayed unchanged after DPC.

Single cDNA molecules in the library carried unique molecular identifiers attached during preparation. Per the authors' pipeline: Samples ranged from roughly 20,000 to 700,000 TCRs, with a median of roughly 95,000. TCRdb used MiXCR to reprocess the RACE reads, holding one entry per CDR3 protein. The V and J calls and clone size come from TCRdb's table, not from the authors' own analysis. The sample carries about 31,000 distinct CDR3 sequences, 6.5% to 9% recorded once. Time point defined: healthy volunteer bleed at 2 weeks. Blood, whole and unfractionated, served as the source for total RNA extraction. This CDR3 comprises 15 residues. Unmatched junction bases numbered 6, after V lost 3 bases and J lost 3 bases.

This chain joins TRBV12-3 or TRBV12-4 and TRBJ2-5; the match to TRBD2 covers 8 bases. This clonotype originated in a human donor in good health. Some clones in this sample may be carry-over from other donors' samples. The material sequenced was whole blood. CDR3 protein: CASSFSGGAKETQYF. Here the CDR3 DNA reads TGTGCCAGCAGTTTCTCCGGGGGGGCAAAAGAGACCCAGTACTTC.